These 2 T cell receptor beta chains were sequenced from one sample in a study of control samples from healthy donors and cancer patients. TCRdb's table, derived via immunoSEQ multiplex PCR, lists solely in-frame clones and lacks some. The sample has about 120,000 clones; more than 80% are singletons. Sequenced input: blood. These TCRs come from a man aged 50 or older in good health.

CDR3 amino acids: CASSPHSTGRYEQYF. For the CDR3, the DNA is TGTGCCAGCAGCCCCCATTCGACAGGGAGATACGAGCAGTACTTC. This sequence joins TRBV11-3 and TRBJ2-7; 7 bases line up with TRBD1. Per germline, CDR1 SGHNT and CDR2 YENEEA. J was trimmed by 4 bases and V by 5 bases; bases with no gene match: 11. The CDR3 is made up of 15 amino acids.

CDR3 sequence reads: CASSPGGLTDTQYF. The CDR3 nucleotides are TGCGCCAGCAGCCCCGGAGGACTCACAGATACGCAGTATTTT. The J gene is TRBJ2-3, the V gene TRBV5-1; D may be TRBD2 (5 bases). Trimming left V 4 bases short and J 2 bases short, with 11 bases between. Germline CDR1 reads SGHRS; CDR2 reads YFSETQ. The CDR3 is made up of 14 amino acids.